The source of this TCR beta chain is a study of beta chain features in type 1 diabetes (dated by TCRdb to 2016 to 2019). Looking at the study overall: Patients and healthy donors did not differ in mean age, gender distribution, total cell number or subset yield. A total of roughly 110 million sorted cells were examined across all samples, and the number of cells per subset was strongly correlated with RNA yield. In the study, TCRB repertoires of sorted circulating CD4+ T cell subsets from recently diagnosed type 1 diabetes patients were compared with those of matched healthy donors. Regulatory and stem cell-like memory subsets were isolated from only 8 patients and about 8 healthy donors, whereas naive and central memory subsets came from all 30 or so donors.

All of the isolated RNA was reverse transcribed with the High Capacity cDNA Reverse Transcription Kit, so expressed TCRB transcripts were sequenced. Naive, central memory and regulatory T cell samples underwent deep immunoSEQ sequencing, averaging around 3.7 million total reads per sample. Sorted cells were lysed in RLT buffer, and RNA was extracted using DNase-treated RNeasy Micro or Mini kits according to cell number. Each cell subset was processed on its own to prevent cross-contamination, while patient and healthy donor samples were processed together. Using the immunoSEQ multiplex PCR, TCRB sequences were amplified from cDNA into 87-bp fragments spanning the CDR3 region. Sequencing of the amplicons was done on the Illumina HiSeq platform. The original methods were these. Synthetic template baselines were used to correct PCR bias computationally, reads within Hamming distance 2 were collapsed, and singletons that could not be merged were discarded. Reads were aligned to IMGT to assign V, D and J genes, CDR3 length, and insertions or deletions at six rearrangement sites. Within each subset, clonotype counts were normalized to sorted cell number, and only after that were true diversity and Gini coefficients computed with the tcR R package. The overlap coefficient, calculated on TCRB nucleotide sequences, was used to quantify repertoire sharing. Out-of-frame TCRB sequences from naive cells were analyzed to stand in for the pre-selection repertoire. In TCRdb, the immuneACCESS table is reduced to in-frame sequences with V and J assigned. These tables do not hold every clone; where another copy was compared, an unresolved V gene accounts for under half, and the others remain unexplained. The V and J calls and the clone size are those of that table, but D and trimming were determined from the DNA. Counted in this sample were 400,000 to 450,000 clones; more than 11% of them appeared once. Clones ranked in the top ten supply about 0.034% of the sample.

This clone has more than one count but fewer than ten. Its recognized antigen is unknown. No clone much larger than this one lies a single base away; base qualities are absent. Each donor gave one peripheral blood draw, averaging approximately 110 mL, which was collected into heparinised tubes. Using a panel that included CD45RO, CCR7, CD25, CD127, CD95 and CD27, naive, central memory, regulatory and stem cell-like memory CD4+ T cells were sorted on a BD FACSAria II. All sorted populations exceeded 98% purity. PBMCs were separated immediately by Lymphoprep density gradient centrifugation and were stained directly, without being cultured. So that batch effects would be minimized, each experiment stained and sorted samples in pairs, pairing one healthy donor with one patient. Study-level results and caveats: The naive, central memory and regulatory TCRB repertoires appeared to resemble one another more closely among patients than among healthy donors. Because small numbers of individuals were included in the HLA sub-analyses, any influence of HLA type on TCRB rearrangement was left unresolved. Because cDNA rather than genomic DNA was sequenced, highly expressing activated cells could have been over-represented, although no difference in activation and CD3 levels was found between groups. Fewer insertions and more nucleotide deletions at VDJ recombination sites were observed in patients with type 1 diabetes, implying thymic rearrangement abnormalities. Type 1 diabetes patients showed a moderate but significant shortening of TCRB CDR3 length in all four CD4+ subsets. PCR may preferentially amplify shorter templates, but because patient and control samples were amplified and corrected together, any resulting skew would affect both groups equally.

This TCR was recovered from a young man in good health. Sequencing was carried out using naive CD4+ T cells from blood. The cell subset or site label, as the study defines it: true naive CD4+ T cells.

The CDR3 reads as follows: CSVRSRGYTF. The sequenced DNA: TGCAGCGTTCGTTCCCGCGGCTACACCTTC. The chain employs TRBV29-1 and TRBJ1-2; the D segment cannot be called with confidence. V was cut back by 5 bases and J by 8 bases, leaving a gap of 9 bases between them. The CDR3 covers 10 residues, taking in both the cysteine and the phenylalanine. Just CDR3 DNA is preserved here, 30 bases in frame from base 1. The germline V gene yields SQVTM for CDR1 and ANQGSEA for CDR2.